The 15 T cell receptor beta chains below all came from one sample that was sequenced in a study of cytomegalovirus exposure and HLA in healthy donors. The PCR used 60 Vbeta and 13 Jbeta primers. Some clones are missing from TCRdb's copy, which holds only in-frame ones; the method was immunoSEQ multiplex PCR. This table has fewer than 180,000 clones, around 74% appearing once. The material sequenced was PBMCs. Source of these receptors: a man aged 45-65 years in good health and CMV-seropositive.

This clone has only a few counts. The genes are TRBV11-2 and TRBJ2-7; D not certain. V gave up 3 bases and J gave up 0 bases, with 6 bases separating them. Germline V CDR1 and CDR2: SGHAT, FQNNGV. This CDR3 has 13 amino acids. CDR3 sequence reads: CASSFSGSYEQYF. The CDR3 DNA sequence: TGTGCCAGCAGCTTCTCGGGCTCCTACGAGCAGTACTTC.

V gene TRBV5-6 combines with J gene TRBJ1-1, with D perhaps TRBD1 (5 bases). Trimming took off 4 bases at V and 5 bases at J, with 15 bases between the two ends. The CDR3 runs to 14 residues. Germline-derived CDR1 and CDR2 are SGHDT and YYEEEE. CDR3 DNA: TGTGCCAGCAGCCCCGACGGACGGGGGACTGAAGCTTTCTTT. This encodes CASSPDGRGTEAFF. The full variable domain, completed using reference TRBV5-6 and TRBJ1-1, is DAGVTQSPTHLIKTRGQQVTLRCSPKSGHDTVSWYQQALGQGPQFIFQYYEEEERQRGNFPDRFSGHQFPNYSSELNVNALLLGDSALYLCASSPDGRGTEAFFGQGTRLTVV.

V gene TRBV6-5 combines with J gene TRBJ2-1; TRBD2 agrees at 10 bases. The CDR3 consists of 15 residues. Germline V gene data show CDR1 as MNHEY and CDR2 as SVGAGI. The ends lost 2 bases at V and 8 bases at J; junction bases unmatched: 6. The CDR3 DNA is TGTGCCAGCAGTTACCGCGCTAGCGGGAGCGATGAGCAGTTCTTC. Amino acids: CASSYRASGSDEQFF.

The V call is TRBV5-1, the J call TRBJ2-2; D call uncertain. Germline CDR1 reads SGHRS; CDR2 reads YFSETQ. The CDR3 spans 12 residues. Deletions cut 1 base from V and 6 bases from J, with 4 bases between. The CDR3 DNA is TGCGCCAGCAGCTTGCCGGCCGGGGAGCTGTTTTTT. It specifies CASSLPAGELFF. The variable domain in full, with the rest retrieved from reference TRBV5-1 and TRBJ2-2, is KAGVTQTPRYLIKTRGQQVTLSCSPISGHRSVSWYQQTPGQGLQFLFEYFSETQRNKGNFPGRFSGRQFSNSRSEMNVSTLELGDSALYLCASSLPAGELFFGEGSRLTVL.

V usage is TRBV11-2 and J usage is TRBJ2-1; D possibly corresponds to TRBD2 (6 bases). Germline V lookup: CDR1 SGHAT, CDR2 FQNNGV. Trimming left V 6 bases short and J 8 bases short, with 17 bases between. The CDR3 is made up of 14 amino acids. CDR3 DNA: TGTGCCAGCAGACCCGGGACTTCGACCTATGAGCAGTTCTTC. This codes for CASRPGTSTYEQFF.

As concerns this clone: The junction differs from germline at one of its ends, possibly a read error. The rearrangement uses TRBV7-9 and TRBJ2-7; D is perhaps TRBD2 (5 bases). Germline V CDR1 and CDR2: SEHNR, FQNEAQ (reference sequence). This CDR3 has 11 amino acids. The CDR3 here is CASSSGSGSFF. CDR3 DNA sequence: TGTGCCAGCAGCTCGGGGTCGGGATCCTTCTTC.

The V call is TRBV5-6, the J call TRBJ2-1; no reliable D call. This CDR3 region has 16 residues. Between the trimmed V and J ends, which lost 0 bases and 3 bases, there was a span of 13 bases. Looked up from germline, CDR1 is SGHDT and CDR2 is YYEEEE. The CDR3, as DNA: TGTGCCAGCAGCTTGGTACCGTACGGGTACTACAATGAGCAGTTCTTC. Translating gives CASSLVPYGYYNEQFF. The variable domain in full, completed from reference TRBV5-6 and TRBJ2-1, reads DAGVTQSPTHLIKTRGQQVTLRCSPKSGHDTVSWYQQALGQGPQFIFQYYEEEERQRGNFPDRFSGHQFPNYSSELNVNALLLGDSALYLCASSLVPYGYYNEQFFGPGTRLTVL.

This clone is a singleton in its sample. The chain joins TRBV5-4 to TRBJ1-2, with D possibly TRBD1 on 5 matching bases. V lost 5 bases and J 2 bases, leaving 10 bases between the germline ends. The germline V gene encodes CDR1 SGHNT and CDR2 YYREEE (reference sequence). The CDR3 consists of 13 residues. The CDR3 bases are TGTGCCAGCAGTTATGGACAAAACTATGGCTACACCTTC. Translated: CASSYGQNYGYTF.

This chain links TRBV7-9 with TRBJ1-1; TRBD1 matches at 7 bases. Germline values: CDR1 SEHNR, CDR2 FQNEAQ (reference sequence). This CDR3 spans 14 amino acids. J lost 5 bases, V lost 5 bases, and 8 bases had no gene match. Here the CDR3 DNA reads TGTGCCAGCAGCCTAGGGGGCGCGGGAACTGAAGCTTTCTTT. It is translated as CASSLGGAGTEAFF.

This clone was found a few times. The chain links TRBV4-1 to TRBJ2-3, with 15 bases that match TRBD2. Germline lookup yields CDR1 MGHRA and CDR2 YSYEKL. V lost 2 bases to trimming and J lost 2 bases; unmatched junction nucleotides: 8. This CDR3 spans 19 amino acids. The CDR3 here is CASSQPGLAGGPHTDTQYF. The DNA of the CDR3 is TGCGCCAGCAGCCAACCCGGACTAGCGGGAGGGCCACACACAGATACGCAGTATTTT.

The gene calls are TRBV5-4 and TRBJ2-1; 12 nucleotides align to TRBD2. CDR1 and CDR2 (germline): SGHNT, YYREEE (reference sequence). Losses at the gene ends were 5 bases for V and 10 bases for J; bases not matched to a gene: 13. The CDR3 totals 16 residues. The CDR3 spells CASRPPSGRAFGEQFF. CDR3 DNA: TGTGCCAGCAGGCCCCCTAGCGGGAGGGCCTTCGGGGAGCAGTTCTTC.

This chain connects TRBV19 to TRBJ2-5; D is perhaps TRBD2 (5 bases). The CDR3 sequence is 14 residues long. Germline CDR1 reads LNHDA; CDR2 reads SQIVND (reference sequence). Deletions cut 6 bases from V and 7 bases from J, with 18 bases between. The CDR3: CASRSAHVEGTQYF. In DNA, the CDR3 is TGTGCCAGTAGGTCGGCCCACGTCGAGGGGACCCAGTACTTC.

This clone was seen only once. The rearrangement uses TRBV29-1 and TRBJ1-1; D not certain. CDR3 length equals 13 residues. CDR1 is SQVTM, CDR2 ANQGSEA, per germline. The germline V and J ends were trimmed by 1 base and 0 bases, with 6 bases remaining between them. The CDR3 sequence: CSVEGHMNTEAFF. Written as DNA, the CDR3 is TGCAGCGTTGAAGGACACATGAACACTGAAGCTTTCTTT.

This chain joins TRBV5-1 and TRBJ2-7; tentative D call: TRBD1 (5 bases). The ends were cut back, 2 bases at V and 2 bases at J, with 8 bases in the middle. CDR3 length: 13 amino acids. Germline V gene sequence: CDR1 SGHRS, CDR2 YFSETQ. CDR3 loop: CASSLAGPYEQYF. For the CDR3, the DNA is TGCGCCAGCAGCTTAGCAGGGCCCTACGAGCAGTACTTC.

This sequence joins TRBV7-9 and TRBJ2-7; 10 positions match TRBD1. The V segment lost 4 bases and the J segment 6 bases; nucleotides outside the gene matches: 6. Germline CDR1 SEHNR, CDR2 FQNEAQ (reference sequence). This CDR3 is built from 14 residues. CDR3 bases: TGTGCCAGCAGCTCAATGGGACAGGGGCGCGAGCAGTACTTC. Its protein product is CASSSMGQGREQYF.